Below, 6 T cell receptor beta chains from the same sample are listed, as sequenced in a study of blood T cell repertoires in COVID-19. Sequenced by immunoSEQ multiplex PCR; TCRdb stores in-frame clones only, minus some. Here the sample spans around 200,000 clones, more than 75% being singletons. Sequencing was done on a sample of peripheral blood. The receptor set was obtained from a man aged 40-50 years with active or convalescent COVID-19.

The V and J genes are TRBV6-2 or TRBV6-3 and TRBJ1-2; weak D call: TRBD1 (6 bases). The CDR3 contains 14 residues. CDR1 and CDR2 (germline): MNHEY, SVGEGT. V dropped 6 bases and J dropped 4 bases, with 15 bases sitting between them. This CDR3 is CASSRGGDSYGYTF. The CDR3 DNA reads as TGTGCCAGCAGCCGAGGGGGAGATAGCTATGGCTACACCTTC.

In this sample, this clone turned up many times. This chain links TRBV7-9 with TRBJ2-1, with TRBD2 matching over 9 bases. Germline lookup yields CDR1 SEHNR and CDR2 FQNEAQ (reference sequence). The CDR3 extends over 16 amino acids. V was pared by 5 bases and J by 1 base, with 6 bases of the junction left unmatched. In nucleotides, the CDR3 is TGTGCCAGCAGCGTTAGCGGGGGAGGGTCCTACAATGAGCAGTTCTTC. Translating gives CASSVSGGGSYNEQFF.

The rearrangement uses TRBV19 and TRBJ2-7; 8 positions match TRBD1. V was clipped by 6 bases and J by 3 bases; unmatched bases: 7. Germline V lookup: CDR1 LNHDA, CDR2 SQIVND (reference sequence). The CDR3 consists of 14 residues. The CDR3 DNA follows: TGTGCCAGTAGCGGTGGGGGGACAGGCTACGAGCAGTACTTC. As protein: CASSGGGTGYEQYF.

This clone showed up just once. The J gene is TRBJ1-2, the V gene TRBV7-9, with 8 bases fitting TRBD1. V dropped 6 bases and J dropped 2; count of bases not matched to a gene: 14. CDR3 length: 17 residues. The germline gives CDR1 SEHNR, CDR2 FQNEAQ (reference sequence). The CDR3 protein is CASSYLPGTGNNYGYTF. The CDR3, as DNA: TGTGCCAGCAGTTATCTTCCGGGGACAGGTAACAACTATGGCTACACCTTC.

This clone was seen just once. J is TRBJ2-7 and V is TRBV9; D perhaps matches TRBD2 (7 bases). V gave up 2 bases and J gave up 6 bases, with 24 bases separating them. Germline lookup yields CDR1 SGDLS and CDR2 YYNGEE. The CDR3 has 17 residues. CDR3 in amino acids: CASSVGGGGAGVSEQYF. In DNA form, the CDR3 reads TGTGCCAGCAGCGTCGGGGGCGGGGGAGCAGGGGTTTCCGAGCAGTACTTC.

This chain's CDR3 is CASSLGGTRVSGEKLFF. CDR3 in DNA: TGTGCCAGCAGTTTGGGTGGGACACGCGTTTCTGGCGAAAAACTGTTTTTT. The rearrangement links TRBV28 to TRBJ1-4, with TRBD1 as a possible D gene (6 bases). The ends were cut back, 3 bases at V and 8 bases at J, with 22 bases in the middle. This CDR3 has 17 residues. Germline V gene data show CDR1 as MDHEN and CDR2 as SYDVKM.